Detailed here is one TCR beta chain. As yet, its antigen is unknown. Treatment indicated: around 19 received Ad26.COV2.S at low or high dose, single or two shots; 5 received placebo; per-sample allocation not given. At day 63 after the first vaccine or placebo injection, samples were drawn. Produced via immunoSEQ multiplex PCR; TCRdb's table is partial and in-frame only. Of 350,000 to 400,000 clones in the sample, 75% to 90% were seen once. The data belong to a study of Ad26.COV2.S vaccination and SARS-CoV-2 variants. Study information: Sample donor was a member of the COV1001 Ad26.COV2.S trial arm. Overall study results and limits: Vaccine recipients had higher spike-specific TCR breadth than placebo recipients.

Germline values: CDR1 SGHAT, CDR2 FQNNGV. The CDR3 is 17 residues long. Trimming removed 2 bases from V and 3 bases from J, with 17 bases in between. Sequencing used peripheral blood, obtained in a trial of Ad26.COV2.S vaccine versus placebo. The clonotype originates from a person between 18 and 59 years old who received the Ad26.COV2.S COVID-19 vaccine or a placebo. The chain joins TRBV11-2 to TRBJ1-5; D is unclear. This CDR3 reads CASSLSSPAGPNQPQHF. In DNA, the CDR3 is TGTGCCAGCAGCTTATCCTCCCCGGCTGGCCCCAATCAGCCCCAGCATTTT.